This T cell receptor beta chain stems from a study of T cells in Graves' hyperthyroidism and ophthalmopathy. Study at large: Peripheral blood was drawn at first diagnosis, prior to all treatment. Findings and limits, study-wide: Most expanded thyroid clonotypes above 0.001 also appeared in blood.

As to this clonotype: Antigen unknown.

Amplified regions were TCR beta CDR3 sequences from RNA transcripts. The TCR CDR3 first-round RT-PCR relied on the HTBI primer set. MiXCR, applied by TCRdb to the multiplex PCR reads, yields one record per CDR3 protein. The sample lists around 450,000 distinct CDR3 sequences, 15% to 19% occurring once. Recently diagnosed hyperthyroidism of less than 2 months' duration affected patients aged 18 to 65. V lost 6 bases and J 10 bases, leaving 22 bases between the germline ends. The CDR3 is 15 amino acids. Germline V gene sequence: CDR1 KGHSH, CDR2 LQKENI. Input material: blood. This rearrangement joins TRBV18 to TRBJ2-4; possibly TRBD1 or TRBD2 for D (7 bases each). The TCR sequence derives from a woman under 30 with Graves' hyperthyroidism. The CDR3 here is CASSQGGSASGIQYF. CDR3 in DNA: TGTGCCAGCTCTCAGGGGGGGAGCGCCAGTGGGATTCAGTACTTC.